This entry is about one TCR beta chain. The antigen remains undetermined. This specimen comes from a study of T cell responses to AZD1222 COVID-19 vaccine. Method: immunoSEQ multiplex PCR; TCRdb's copy keeps in-frame clones and lacks some. Seen here are some 120,000 clones, 85% to 95% observed once, and the top ten hold more than 2.5%. The study's findings and limits: Within unmutated variant regions lay the reported targets of nearly half of spike-specific TCRs. At baseline, just a handful of AZD1222 recipients tested seropositive. The donor group comprised mostly white British people and more females; the analysis possibly underestimated clonal diversity.

This sample comprised peripheral blood, obtained on day 0 of AZD1222 vaccination. The clonotype comes from an adult in good health.

Here the CDR3 reads CASSELADYEQYF. Written as DNA, the CDR3 is TGTGCCAGCAGTGAACTAGCGGACTACGAGCAGTACTTC. This sequence joins TRBV6-4 and TRBJ2-7; 8 bases fit TRBD2. Germline V gene sequence: CDR1 MRHNA, CDR2 SNTAGT. Losses at the gene ends were 3 bases for V and 3 bases for J; bases not matched to a gene: 1. The CDR3 spans 13 residues.